The next 30 T cell receptor beta chains were all read from a single sample in a study of blood T cell repertoires in COVID-19. The data were produced by immunoSEQ multiplex PCR, yet TCRdb's version contains in-frame clones alone and is incomplete. The sample has 230,000 or so clones, roughly 79% seen once. The sample consisted of peripheral blood. These receptors were collected from a woman of 80 years or more with COVID-19, enrolled during active disease.

Here the CDR3 DNA reads TGTGCCAGCAGCTTACCGGGACTAGCGGCGAGCTCCTACAATGAGCAGTTCTTC. Protein: CASSLPGLAASSYNEQFF. The chain is built from TRBV5-6 and TRBJ2-1; 11 bases are shared with TRBD2. V lost 2 bases to trimming and J lost 0 bases; unmatched junction nucleotides: 7. The CDR3 length is 18 residues. Germline CDR1 reads SGHDT; CDR2 reads YYEEEE.

This chain links TRBV5-1 with TRBJ1-2, with D hard to call. Germline loops: CDR1 SGHRS, CDR2 YFSETQ. V lost 2 bases and J 2 bases, leaving 16 bases between the germline ends. This CDR3 region has 16 residues. Here the CDR3 DNA reads TGCGCCAGCAGCTTAGGAGGATCAACTACCAACTATGGCTACACCTTC. This gives the protein CASSLGGSTTNYGYTF. Together with reference TRBV5-1 and TRBJ1-2, the CDR3 gives the full variable domain: KAGVTQTPRYLIKTRGQQVTLSCSPISGHRSVSWYQQTPGQGLQFLFEYFSETQRNKGNFPGRFSGRQFSNSRSEMNVSTLELGDSALYLCASSLGGSTTNYGYTFGSGTRLTVV.

The rearrangement links TRBV3-1 (or the pseudogene TRBV3-2) to TRBJ1-4, with a possible D match to TRBD1 (5 bases). In germline, CDR1 is LGHDT, CDR2 YNNKEL (reference sequence). Trimming pared 5 bases from V and 3 bases from J, leaving 13 bases between. This CDR3 has 15 amino acids. The CDR3 sequence is CASSFTGGSNEKLFF. The CDR3, as DNA: TGTGCCAGCAGCTTCACGGGGGGGTCTAATGAAAAACTGTTTTTT.

The chain couples TRBV7-2 to TRBJ2-3; 12 bases are a match to TRBD2. This CDR3 has 14 residues. Germline trimming cut 10 bases from V and 1 base from J; bases unmatched to any gene: 3. Germline CDR1 and CDR2: SGHTA and FQGNSA. This CDR3 reads CATRLAGGTDTQYF. As DNA, the CDR3 is TGTGCCACCCGACTAGCGGGGGGCACAGATACGCAGTATTTT.

The gene calls are TRBV19 and TRBJ1-1, with TRBD1 matching 9 bases. The V and J ends lost 5 bases and 1 base, in that order; junction bases with no gene match: 5. Germline CDR1 LNHDA, CDR2 SQIVND (reference sequence). The CDR3 extends over 15 amino acids. The CDR3 DNA reads as TGTGCCAGTAGTTGGCGGGGACAGGGGAACACTGAAGCTTTCTTT. Its protein product is CASSWRGQGNTEAFF.

The chain carries TRBV6-5 and TRBJ1-2, with D possibly TRBD1 on 5 matching bases. The germline CDR1 and CDR2 sequences are MNHEY and SVGAGI. The length of the CDR3 is 11 residues. Trimming removed 2 bases from V and 8 bases from J, with 6 bases in between. The CDR3 protein is CASSYKGGYTF. The CDR3 DNA sequence: TGTGCCAGCAGTTACAAGGGGGGCTACACCTTC.

This chain joins TRBV6-5 and TRBJ2-7, with 8 bases fitting TRBD2. The CDR3 length is 14 residues. Unmatched junction bases numbered 5, after V lost 5 bases and J lost 2 bases. CDR1 and CDR2 from the germline V gene are MNHEY and SVGAGI. CDR3 sequence reads: CASSLGLGTYEQYF. As DNA, the CDR3 is TGTGCCAGCAGTCTGGGACTAGGCACCTACGAGCAGTACTTC.

About this clone itself: The sample carries other DNA sequences with the same CDR3. The CDR3 nucleotides read TGTGCCAGTAGTATCCAGGGTGGTCAGCCCCAGCATTTT. It codes for CASSIQGGQPQHF. This chain uses TRBV19 with TRBJ1-5; a weak D match, TRBD1 (5 bases). This CDR3 is 13 amino acids long. CDR1 is LNHDA and CDR2 is SQIVND in the germline V gene (reference sequence). Trimming took off 3 bases at V and 6 bases at J, with 9 bases between the two ends.

The rearrangement links TRBV28 to TRBJ1-2, with unresolved D. The CDR3 runs to 14 residues. The V and J ends lost 8 bases and 4 bases respectively, with 17 bases between them. Germline values: CDR1 MDHEN, CDR2 SYDVKM. The CDR3 region is CASAQDFSPYGYTF. In nucleotides, the CDR3 is TGTGCCAGCGCGCAAGACTTTAGCCCCTATGGCTACACCTTC.

On this clone itself: Sequence at one end of the junction differs from germline and may be a read error. The rearrangement joins TRBV5-6 to TRBJ2-2; 8 bases fit TRBD2. Germline V lookup: CDR1 SGHDT, CDR2 YYEEEE. This CDR3 is built from 16 residues. CDR3 in DNA: TGTGCCGGCAGCTTATTCAGCGGGAGAAGGTCCGGGGAGCTGTTTTTT. Amino acid sequence: CAGSLFSGRRSGELFF. Based on the CDR3 plus reference TRBV5-6 and TRBJ2-2, the full variable domain is DAGVTQSPTHLIKTRGQQVTLRCSPKSGHDTVSWYQQALGQGPQFIFQYYEEEERQRGNFPDRFSGHQFPNYSSELNVNALLLGDSALYLCAGSLFSGRRSGELFFGEGSRLTVL.

There are a few counts of this clone. The chain has TRBV7-2 and TRBJ2-5; D perhaps matches TRBD1 (5 bases). V lost 1 base and J lost 10, with 16 bases in between. Per the germline V gene, CDR1 is SGHTA and CDR2 is FQGNSA. CDR3 length: 14 residues. The CDR3 loop reads CASSLDRPPEVQYF. In DNA, the CDR3 is TGTGCCAGCAGCTTAGACAGGCCGCCAGAGGTCCAGTACTTC.

About this clone itself: The same CDR3 also results from other DNA sequences found in this sample. This chain joins TRBV4-3 and TRBJ1-2; D is unclear. V was shortened by 0 bases and J by 3 bases, with 5 bases between the two germline ends. Germline V gene lookup returns CDR1 LGHNA and CDR2 YSLEER. There are 13 residues in the CDR3. The CDR3 sequence: CASSQDRDYGYTF. The CDR3 region has the DNA TGCGCCAGCAGCCAAGACCGGGACTATGGCTACACCTTC.

The rearrangement uses TRBV24-1 and TRBJ2-7; no clear D gene. Germline CDR1 reads KGHDR; CDR2 reads SFDVKD. With 9 bases removed from V and 3 bases from J, the gap between germline ends came to 14 bases. This CDR3 has 13 amino acids. The CDR3 region is CATPLGSVYEQYF. CDR3 bases: TGTGCCACCCCCCTAGGCTCGGTCTACGAGCAGTACTTC.

V usage is TRBV6-5 and J usage is TRBJ1-2; TRBD1 is a possible D gene (5 bases). Between the trimmed V and J ends, which lost 6 bases and 8 bases, there was a span of 19 bases. This CDR3 has 14 residues. Germline CDR1 is MNHEY and CDR2 is SVGAGI. This CDR3 is CASRRPGQGEGYTF. The CDR3 nucleotides read TGTGCCAGCAGACGACCAGGGCAGGGTGAAGGCTACACCTTC.

This chain uses TRBV27 with TRBJ1-2; TRBD1 agrees at 8 bases. Germline CDR1 is MNHEY and CDR2 is SMNVEV (reference sequence). Unmatched junction bases numbered 11, after V lost 7 bases and J lost 4 bases. The CDR3 covers 15 residues. The CDR3 coding sequence is TGTGCCAGCACCCCTGCGGACAGGGTGGGCTATGGCTACACCTTC. Protein: CASTPADRVGYGYTF.

This clone turned up a few times. This chain uses TRBV7-6 with TRBJ2-5; TRBD2 aligns across 9 bases. The junction had 3 bases not matched to a gene; V was cut back by 1 base and J by 3 bases. Germline CDR1 is SGHVS and CDR2 is FNYEAQ. This CDR3 spans 15 amino acids. The chain's CDR3 is CASSLVGTSKETQYF. CDR3 in DNA: TGTGCCAGCAGCTTAGTCGGGACTAGCAAAGAGACCCAGTACTTC.

V gene TRBV28 combines with J gene TRBJ1-5; D might be TRBD1 (5 bases). Trimming removed 6 bases at V and 0 bases at J, with 15 bases between. Germline assignment: CDR1 MDHEN and CDR2 SYDVKM. The CDR3 covers 16 residues. The CDR3 protein is CASRITGLYSNQPQHF. The CDR3 coding sequence is TGTGCCAGCAGAATTACAGGTTTGTATAGCAATCAGCCCCAGCATTTT.

This clone was detected a few times. This chain links TRBV12-3 or TRBV12-4 with TRBJ1-5; D unclear. This CDR3 contains 13 residues. V shed 3 bases and J shed 4 bases, with 7 bases lying between them. CDR3 residues: CASSFNSNQPQHF. The CDR3 DNA reads as TGTGCCAGCAGTTTTAACAGTAATCAGCCCCAGCATTTT.

The rearrangement links TRBV6-1 to TRBJ2-5, with TRBD2 matching over 7 bases. Germline trimming cut 8 bases from V and 3 bases from J; bases unmatched to any gene: 6. This CDR3 spans 13 amino acids. The germline gives CDR1 MNHNS, CDR2 SASEGT. The CDR3 sequence is CASVPSGEETQYF. The CDR3 coding sequence is TGTGCCAGCGTTCCTAGCGGAGAAGAGACCCAGTACTTC.

Worth noting for this clone: One end of the junction does not line up with germline, which may come from a read error. The chain carries TRBV6-1 and TRBJ1-1; TRBD1 matches at 7 bases. Germline V gene sequence: CDR1 MNHNS, CDR2 SASEGT. The length of the CDR3 is 14 residues. This chain's CDR3 is CASGEQGRRTEAFF. The DNA of the CDR3 is TGTGCCAGCGGTGAACAGGGGCGTCGAACTGAAGCTTTCTTT.

The V gene is TRBV14, the J gene TRBJ1-1; D might be TRBD1 (6 bases). This CDR3 has 13 residues. CDR1 and CDR2 (germline): SGHDN, FVKESK. V gave up 7 bases and J gave up 5 bases, with 14 bases separating them. The CDR3 DNA reads TGTGCCAGCAAAGGACGGACAGTGACTGAAGCTTTCTTT. Protein: CASKGRTVTEAFF.

V usage is TRBV5-1 and J usage is TRBJ2-2; D perhaps matches TRBD2 (5 bases). V lost 4 bases to trimming and J lost 1 base, with 5 bases between them. The CDR3 contains 13 residues. Germline CDR1 reads SGHRS; CDR2 reads YFSETQ. The chain's CDR3 is CASSEGNTGELFF. DNA of the CDR3: TGCGCCAGCAGCGAGGGGAACACCGGGGAGCTGTTTTTT.

The chain couples TRBV28 to TRBJ2-7; a weak D match, TRBD2 (6 bases). Between the trimmed V and J ends, which lost 6 bases and 1 base, there was a span of 10 bases. The CDR3 sequence is 13 residues long. Germline V gene data show CDR1 as MDHEN and CDR2 as SYDVKM. The CDR3 DNA reads as TGTGCCAGCAGGGAGGGGACTTCCTACGAGCAGTACTTC. Translated: CASREGTSYEQYF.

The chain employs TRBV7-2 and TRBJ2-3, with 7 positions matching TRBD2. The germline V gene has CDR1 SGHTA and CDR2 FQGNSA. This CDR3 comprises 15 residues. Germline trimming cut 4 bases from V and 1 base from J; bases unmatched to any gene: 5. CDR3 sequence reads: CASSSGLGGTDTQYF. The CDR3 DNA sequence: TGTGCCAGCAGCTCCGGACTAGGAGGCACAGATACGCAGTATTTT. The whole variable domain, remainder taken from reference TRBV7-2 and TRBJ2-3, is GAGVSQSPSNKVTEKGKDVELRCDPISGHTALYWYRQSLGQGLEFLIYFQGNSAPDKSGLPSDRFSAERTGGSVSTLTIQRTQQEDSAVYLCASSSGLGGTDTQYFGPGTRLTVL.

The chain recombines TRBV9 with TRBJ2-5; 13 bases are shared with TRBD2. This CDR3 contains 18 residues. Germline CDR1 is SGDLS and CDR2 is YYNGEE. V shed 0 bases and J 4 bases; nucleotides not matched to a gene: 9. The CDR3 DNA follows: TGTGCCAGCAGCGTAGATGTACTAGCGGGAGGGGGACGAGAGACCCAGTACTTC. Protein: CASSVDVLAGGGRETQYF.

CDR3 loop: CASSFRRGGSSYNEQFF. For the CDR3, the DNA is TGCGCCAGCAGCTTTCGCAGGGGTGGGAGCTCCTACAATGAGCAGTTCTTC. This chain joins TRBV5-1 and TRBJ2-1; the D gene is possibly TRBD1 (6 bases). The CDR3 covers 17 residues. Germline V gives CDR1 SGHRS, CDR2 YFSETQ. V was pared by 2 bases and J by 0 bases, with 15 bases between.

Only one count was recorded for this clone. The genes are TRBV7-9 and TRBJ1-2; D might be TRBD1 (5 bases). Trimming took off 2 bases at V and 0 bases at J, with 13 bases between the two ends. The length of the CDR3 is 16 residues. Per germline, CDR1 SEHNR and CDR2 FQNEAQ (reference sequence). DNA for the CDR3: TGTGCCAGCAGCTTATCTGGGGGGGAAGCTAACTATGGCTACACCTTC. Translated, it gives CASSLSGGEANYGYTF. The full variable domain, its missing parts supplied by reference TRBV7-9 and TRBJ1-2, is DTGVSQNPRHKITKRGQNVTFRCDPISEHNRLYWYRQTLGQGPEFLTYFQNEAQLEKSRLLSDRFSAERPKGSFSTLEIQRTEQGDSAMYLCASSLSGGEANYGYTFGSGTRLTVV.

This clone was picked up a small number of times. The gene calls are TRBV7-9 and TRBJ1-4; weak D call: TRBD1 (5 bases). Germline V gives CDR1 SEHNR, CDR2 FQNEAQ (reference sequence). The ends were cut back, 3 bases at V and 8 bases at J, with 10 bases in the middle. The CDR3 runs 13 residues. The CDR3 DNA reads as TGTGCCAGCAGCTTCGGGGGTACGGAAAAACTGTTTTTT. It is translated as CASSFGGTEKLFF.

The chain employs TRBV12-3 or TRBV12-4 and TRBJ1-2; D call uncertain. V lost 3 bases and J lost 4, with 9 bases in between. CDR3 length equals 13 residues. The CDR3 nucleotides are TGTGCCAGCAGTTTCACGGAGGCCTATGGCTACACCTTC. It is translated as CASSFTEAYGYTF.

The chain combines TRBV5-1 with TRBJ1-5; D is ambiguous. V was pared by 4 bases and J by 0 bases, with 11 bases between. The CDR3 has 15 residues. Germline CDR1 and CDR2: SGHRS and YFSETQ. The CDR3 nucleotides are TGCGCCAGCAGCCCCCGTTTCGGTAGCAATCAGCCCCAGCATTTT. This encodes CASSPRFGSNQPQHF. Supplemented by reference TRBV5-1 and TRBJ1-5, the full variable domain reads KAGVTQTPRYLIKTRGQQVTLSCSPISGHRSVSWYQQTPGQGLQFLFEYFSETQRNKGNFPGRFSGRQFSNSRSEMNVSTLELGDSALYLCASSPRFGSNQPQHFGDGTRLSIL.